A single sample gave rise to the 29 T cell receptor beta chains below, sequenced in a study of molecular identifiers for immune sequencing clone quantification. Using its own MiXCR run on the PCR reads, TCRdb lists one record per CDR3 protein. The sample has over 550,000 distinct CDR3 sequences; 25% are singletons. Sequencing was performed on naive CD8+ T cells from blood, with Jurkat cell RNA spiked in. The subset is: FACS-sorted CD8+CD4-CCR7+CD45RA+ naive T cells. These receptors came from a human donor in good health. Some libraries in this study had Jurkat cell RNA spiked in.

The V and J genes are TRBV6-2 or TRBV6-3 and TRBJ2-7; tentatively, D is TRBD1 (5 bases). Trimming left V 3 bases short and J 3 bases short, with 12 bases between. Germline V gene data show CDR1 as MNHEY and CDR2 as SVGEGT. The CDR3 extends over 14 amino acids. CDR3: CASSYGQGLYEQYF. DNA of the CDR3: TGTGCCAGCAGTTATGGCCAGGGCCTCTACGAGCAGTACTTC.

The CDR3 region has the DNA TGCGCCAGCAGCCAAGATTCTGGGCCCTACGAGCAGTACTTC. This translates into CASSQDSGPYEQYF. The chain employs TRBV4-1 and TRBJ2-7; no clear D. The V and J ends lost 0 bases and 2 bases respectively, with 8 bases between them. The CDR3 has 14 amino acids. Germline V gene sequence: CDR1 MGHRA, CDR2 YSYEKL.

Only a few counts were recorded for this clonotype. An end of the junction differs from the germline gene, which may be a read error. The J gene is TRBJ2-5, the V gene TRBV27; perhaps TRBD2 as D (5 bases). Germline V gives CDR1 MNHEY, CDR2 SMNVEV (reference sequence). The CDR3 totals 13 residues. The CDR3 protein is CVSSLSGEETQYF. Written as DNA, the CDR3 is TGTGTCAGCAGTTTGAGCGGAGAAGAGACCCAGTACTTC.

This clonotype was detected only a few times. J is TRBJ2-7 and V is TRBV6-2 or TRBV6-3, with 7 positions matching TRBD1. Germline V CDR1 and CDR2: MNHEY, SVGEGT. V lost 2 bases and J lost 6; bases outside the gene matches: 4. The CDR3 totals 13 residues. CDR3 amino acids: CASSYGQGVEQYF. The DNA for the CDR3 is TGTGCCAGCAGTTACGGGCAGGGGGTCGAGCAGTACTTC.

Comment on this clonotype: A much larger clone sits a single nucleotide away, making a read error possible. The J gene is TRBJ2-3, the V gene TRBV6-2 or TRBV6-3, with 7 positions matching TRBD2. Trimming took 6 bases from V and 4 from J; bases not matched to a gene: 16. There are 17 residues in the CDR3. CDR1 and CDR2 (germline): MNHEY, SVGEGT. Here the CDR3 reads CASSPTPSLGRADTQYF. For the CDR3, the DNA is TGTGCCAGCAGCCCAACGCCCTCCCTAGGGAGGGCAGATACGCAGTATTTT.

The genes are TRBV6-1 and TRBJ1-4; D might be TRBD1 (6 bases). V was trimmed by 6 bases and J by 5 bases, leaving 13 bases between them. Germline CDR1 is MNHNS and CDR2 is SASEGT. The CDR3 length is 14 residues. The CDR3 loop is CASSKGGSNEKLFF. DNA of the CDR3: TGTGCCAGCAGCAAGGGGGGAAGCAATGAAAAACTGTTTTTT.

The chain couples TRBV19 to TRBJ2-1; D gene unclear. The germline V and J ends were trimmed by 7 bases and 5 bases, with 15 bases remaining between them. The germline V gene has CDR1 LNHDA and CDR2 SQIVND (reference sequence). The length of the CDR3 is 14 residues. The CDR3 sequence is CASTQLGVDNEQFF. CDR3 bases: TGTGCCAGTACCCAACTTGGGGTGGACAATGAGCAGTTCTTC.

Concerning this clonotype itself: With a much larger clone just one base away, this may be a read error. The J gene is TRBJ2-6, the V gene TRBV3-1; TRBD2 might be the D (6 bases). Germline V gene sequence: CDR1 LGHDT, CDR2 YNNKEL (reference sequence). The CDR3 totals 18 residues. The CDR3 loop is CASSHLVQGGPGANVLPF. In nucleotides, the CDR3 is TGTGCCAGCAGCCATCTAGTCCAGGGAGGCCCTGGGGCCAACGTCCTGCCTTTC. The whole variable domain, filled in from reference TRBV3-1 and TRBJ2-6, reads DTAVSQTPKYLVTQMGNDKSIKCEQNLGHDTMYWYKQDSKKFLKIMFSYNNKELIINETVPNRFSPKSPDKAHLNLHINSLELGDSAVYFCASSHLVQGGPGANVLPFGAGSRLTVL.

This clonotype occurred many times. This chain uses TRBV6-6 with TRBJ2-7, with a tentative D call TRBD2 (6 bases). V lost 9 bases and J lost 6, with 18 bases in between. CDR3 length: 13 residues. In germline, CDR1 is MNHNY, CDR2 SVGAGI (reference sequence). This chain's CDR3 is CASGVLGGGEQYF. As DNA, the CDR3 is TGTGCCAGTGGGGTTCTGGGAGGAGGCGAGCAGTACTTC.

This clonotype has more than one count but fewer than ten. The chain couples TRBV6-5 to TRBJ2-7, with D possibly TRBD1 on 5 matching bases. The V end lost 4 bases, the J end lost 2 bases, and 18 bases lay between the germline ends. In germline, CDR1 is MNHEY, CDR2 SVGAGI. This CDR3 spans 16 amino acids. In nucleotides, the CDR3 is TGTGCCAGCAGTTTTCGACAGCCGGAAGTACCCTACGAGCAGTACTTC. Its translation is CASSFRQPEVPYEQYF.

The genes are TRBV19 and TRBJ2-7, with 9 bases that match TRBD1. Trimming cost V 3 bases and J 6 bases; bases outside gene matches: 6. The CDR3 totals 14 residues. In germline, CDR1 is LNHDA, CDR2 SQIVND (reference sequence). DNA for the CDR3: TGTGCCAGTAGTATGACCGGGACAGGGCCCGAGCAGTACTTC. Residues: CASSMTGTGPEQYF.

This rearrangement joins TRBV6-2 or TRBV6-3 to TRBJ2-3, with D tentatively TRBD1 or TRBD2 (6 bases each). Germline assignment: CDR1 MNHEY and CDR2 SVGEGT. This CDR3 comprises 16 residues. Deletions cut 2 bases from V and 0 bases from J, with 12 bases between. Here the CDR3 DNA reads TGTGCCAGCAGTTACAATAGGGGGGATAGCACAGATACGCAGTATTTT. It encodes CASSYNRGDSTDTQYF.

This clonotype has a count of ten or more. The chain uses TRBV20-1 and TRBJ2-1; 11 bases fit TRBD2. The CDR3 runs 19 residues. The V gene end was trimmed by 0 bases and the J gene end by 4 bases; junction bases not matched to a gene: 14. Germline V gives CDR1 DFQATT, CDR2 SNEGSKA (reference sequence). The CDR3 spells CSARDYSGRAVFGYNEQFF. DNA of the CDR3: TGCAGTGCTAGAGATTATAGCGGGAGGGCCGTGTTTGGGTACAATGAGCAGTTCTTC.

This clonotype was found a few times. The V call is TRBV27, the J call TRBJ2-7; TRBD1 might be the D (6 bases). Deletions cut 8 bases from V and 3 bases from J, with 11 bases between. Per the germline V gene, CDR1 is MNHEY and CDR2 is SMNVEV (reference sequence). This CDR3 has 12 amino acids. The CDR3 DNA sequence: TGTGCCAGCGGACAGATAATCTACGAGCAGTACTTC. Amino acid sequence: CASGQIIYEQYF.

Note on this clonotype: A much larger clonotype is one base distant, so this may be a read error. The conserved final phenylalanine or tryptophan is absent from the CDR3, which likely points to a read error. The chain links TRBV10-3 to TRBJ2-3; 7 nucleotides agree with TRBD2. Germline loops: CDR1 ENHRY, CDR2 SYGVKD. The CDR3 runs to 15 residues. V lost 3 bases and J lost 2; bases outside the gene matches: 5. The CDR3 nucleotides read TGTGCCATCAGTGAAGAACTAGCGAACACAGATACGCAGTATATT. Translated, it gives CAISEELANTDTQYI.

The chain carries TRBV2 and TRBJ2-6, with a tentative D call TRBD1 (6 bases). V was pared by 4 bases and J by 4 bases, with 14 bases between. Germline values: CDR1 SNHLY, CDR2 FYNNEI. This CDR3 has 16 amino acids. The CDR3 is CASSVKWGPGANVLTF. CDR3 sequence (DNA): TGTGCCAGCAGTGTCAAATGGGGGCCAGGGGCCAACGTCCTGACTTTC.

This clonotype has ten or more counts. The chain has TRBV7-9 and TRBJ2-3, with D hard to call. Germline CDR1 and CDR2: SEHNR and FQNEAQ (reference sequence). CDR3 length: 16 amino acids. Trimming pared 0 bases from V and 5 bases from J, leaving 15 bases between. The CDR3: CASSLAVGVLLDTQYF. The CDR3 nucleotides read TGTGCCAGCAGCTTAGCCGTCGGAGTACTCCTAGATACGCAGTATTTT.

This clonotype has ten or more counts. The CDR3 nucleotides read TGTGCCAGCAGTTTCAGGGTGAAGCTACAGAACACCGGGGAGCTGTTTTTT. It is translated as CASSFRVKLQNTGELFF. The rearrangement joins TRBV12-3 or TRBV12-4 to TRBJ2-2; a possible D gene is TRBD1 (5 bases). This CDR3 has 17 residues. Trimming stripped 3 bases from V and 1 base from J, with 15 bases between.

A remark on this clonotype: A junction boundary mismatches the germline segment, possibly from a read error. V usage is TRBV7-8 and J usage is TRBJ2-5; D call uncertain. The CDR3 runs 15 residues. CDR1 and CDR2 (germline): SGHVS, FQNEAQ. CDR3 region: CACSFVAAQQETQYF. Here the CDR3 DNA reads TGTGCCTGCAGCTTTGTTGCCGCTCAACAGGAGACCCAGTACTTC. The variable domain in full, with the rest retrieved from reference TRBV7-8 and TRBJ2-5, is GAGVSQSPRYKVAKRGQDVALRCDPISGHVSLFWYQQALGQGPEFLTYFQNEAQLDKSGLPSDRFFAERPEGSVSTLKIQRTQQEDSAVYLCACSFVAAQQETQYFGPGTRLLVL.

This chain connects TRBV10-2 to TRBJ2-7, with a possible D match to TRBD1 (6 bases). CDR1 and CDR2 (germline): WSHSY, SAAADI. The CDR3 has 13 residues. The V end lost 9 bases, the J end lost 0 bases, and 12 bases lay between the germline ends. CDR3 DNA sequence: TGCGCCAGTGGGGGACAAACCTCCTACGAGCAGTACGTC. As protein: CASGGQTSYEQYV.

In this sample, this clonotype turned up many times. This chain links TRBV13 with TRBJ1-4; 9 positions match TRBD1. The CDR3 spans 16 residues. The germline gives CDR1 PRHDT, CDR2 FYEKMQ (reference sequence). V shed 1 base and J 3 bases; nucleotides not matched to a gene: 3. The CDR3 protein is CASSLEGTGPNEKLFF. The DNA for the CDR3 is TGTGCCAGCAGCTTAGAGGGGACAGGGCCTAATGAAAAACTGTTTTTT. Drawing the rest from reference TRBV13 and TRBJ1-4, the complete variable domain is AAGVIQSPRHLIKEKRETATLKCYPIPRHDTVYWYQQGPGQDPQFLISFYEKMQSDKGSIPDRFSAQQFSDYHSELNMSSLELGDSALYFCASSLEGTGPNEKLFFGSGTQLSVL.

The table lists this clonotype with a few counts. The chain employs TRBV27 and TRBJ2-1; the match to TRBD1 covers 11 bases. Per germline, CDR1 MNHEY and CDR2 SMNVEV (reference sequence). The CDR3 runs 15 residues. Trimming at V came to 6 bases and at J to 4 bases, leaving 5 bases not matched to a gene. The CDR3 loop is CASRGGQGAYNEQFF. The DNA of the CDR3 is TGTGCCAGCAGGGGTGGACAGGGGGCGTACAATGAGCAGTTCTTC.

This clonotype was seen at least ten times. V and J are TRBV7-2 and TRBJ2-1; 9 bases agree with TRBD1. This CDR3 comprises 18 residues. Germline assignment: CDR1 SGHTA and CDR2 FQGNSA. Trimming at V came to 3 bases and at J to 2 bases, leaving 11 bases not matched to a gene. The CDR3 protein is CASSFEIRRQGAYNEQFF. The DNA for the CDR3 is TGTGCCAGCAGCTTCGAAATAAGGAGACAGGGGGCCTACAATGAGCAGTTCTTC.

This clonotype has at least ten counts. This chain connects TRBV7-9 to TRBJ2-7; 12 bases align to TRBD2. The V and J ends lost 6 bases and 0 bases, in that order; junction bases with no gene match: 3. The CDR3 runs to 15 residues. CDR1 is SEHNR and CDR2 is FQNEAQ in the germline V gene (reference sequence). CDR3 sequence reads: CASSTTSGSSYEQYF. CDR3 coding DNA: TGTGCCAGCAGTACGACTAGCGGGAGCTCCTACGAGCAGTACTTC.

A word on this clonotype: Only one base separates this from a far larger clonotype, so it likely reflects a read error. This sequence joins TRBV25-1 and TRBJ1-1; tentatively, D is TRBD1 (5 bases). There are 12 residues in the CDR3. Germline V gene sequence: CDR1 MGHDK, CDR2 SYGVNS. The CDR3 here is CASRGMNAEAFF. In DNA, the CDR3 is TGTGCCAGCCGGGGCATGAACGCTGAAGCTTTCTTT. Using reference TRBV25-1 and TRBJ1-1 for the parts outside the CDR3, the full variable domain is EADIYQTPRYLVIGTGKKITLECSQTMGHDKMYWYQQDPGMELHLIHYSYGVNSTEKGDLSSESTVSRIRTEHFPLTLESARPSHTSQYLCASRGMNAEAFFGQGTRLTVV.

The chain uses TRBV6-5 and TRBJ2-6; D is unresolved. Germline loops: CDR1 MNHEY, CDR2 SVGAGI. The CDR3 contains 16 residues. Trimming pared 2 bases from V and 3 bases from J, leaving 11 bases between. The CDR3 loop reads CASSYIPFIGANVLTF. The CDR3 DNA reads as TGTGCCAGCAGTTACATCCCCTTTATTGGGGCCAACGTCCTGACTTTC.

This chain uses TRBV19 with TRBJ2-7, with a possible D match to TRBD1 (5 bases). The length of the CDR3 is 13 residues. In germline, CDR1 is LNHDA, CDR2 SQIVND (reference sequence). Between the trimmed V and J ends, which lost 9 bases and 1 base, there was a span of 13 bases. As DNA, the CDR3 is TGTGCCAGGAGCCCGACAGCATCCTACGAGCAGTACTTC. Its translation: CARSPTASYEQYF.

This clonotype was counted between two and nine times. The chain's CDR3 is CASSYHPSGGTFQGETQYF. Written as DNA, the CDR3 is TGTGCCAGCAGTTACCACCCTAGCGGGGGCACATTCCAAGGAGAGACCCAGTACTTC. V and J are TRBV6-2 or TRBV6-3 and TRBJ2-5, with 10 bases that match TRBD2. Germline CDR1 MNHEY, CDR2 SVGEGT. Unmatched junction bases numbered 16, after V lost 2 bases and J lost 4 bases. The CDR3 loop spans 19 amino acids.

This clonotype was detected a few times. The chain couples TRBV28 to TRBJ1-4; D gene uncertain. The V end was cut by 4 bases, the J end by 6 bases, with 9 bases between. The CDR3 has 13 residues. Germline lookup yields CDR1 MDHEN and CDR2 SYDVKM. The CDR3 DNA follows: TGTGCCAGCAGTTGGATGCAACATGAAAAACTGTTTTTT. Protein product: CASSWMQHEKLFF.